This TCR beta chain is drawn from a study of blood T cell repertoires in COVID-19 (dated by TCRdb to the early 2020s). Context from the whole study: The collaborator samples originated in the United States, Italy and Spain and spanned the acute and convalescent phases of COVID-19. The prospective study material was composed of cDNA or gDNA derived from T cells, B-cell-depleted T cells, or PBMCs. Deeply sampled blood TCRbeta repertoires from subjects exposed to, actively infected with, or recovered from COVID-19 were included in the dataset. The repertoires were released in a freely available public database intended as a resource for research on the immune response to SARS-CoV-2. Samples were obtained from the ongoing ImmuneRACE study (first 160 participants) and from some 1,300 subjects provided by 6 global collaborators. Sample metadata almost always included a de-identified subject ID, COVID-19 status, age in years and sex. Where available, HLA class I and class II types were taken from metadata supplied by the sample provider and were not determined by assay-based typing. Study-level results and caveats: The amount of clinical and demographic metadata varied by source and participant and was provided uncurated.

Of note for this clone: There is no known antigen for this receptor. The sample holds no much larger clone one base away, and base qualities are not on file.

Its CDR3 holds 13 amino acids, cysteine through phenylalanine. Only CDR3 DNA is held: 39 bases, read in frame from base 1. The junction shows trimming of 4 bases on V and 6 bases on J, and the gene matches do not reach 3 bases of it. The germline V gene sets CDR1 to SGHAT and CDR2 to FQNNGV. Participants in the prospective study were aged roughly 18 to 89 years, lived in about two dozen United States geographic areas, and enrolled through a virtual design. To assign participants to cohorts, the prospective study relied on clinical history that participants themselves reported in a screening survey and a study questionnaire. In the prospective study, whole blood, serum and a nasopharyngeal or oropharyngeal swab were collected from each participant by mobile phlebotomists. Additional blood draws and questionnaires over an approximately two-month period could optionally be provided by prospective study participants. Blood samples from the prospective study were shipped frozen or at room temperature prior to DNA extraction.

The immunoSEQ Assay, a bias-controlled multiplex PCR, was used to amplify TCRbeta CDR3 regions from genomic DNA. On the authors' methods: Nucleated cell counts per sample were estimated from amplification of reference gene primers within the assay. To quantify the absolute abundance of each unique TCRbeta CDR3 rearrangement, sequence reads were collapsed and filtered. For each sample, productive Simpson clonality was calculated as the square root of Simpson's diversity index across productive rearrangements. The source is immuneACCESS, and TCRdb retained only in-frame sequences with V and J called. Part of the clones is not carried over; for the studies checked, unresolved V genes explain less than half of this, and the remainder is unexplained. V and J calls and clone size are given by that table; D and trimming were obtained from the DNA. The sample table lists under 250,000 clones, around 85% of them with a count of one. The top ten constitute approximately 8.2% of the sample.

The clonotype was recovered from a woman aged 45-65 years with acute COVID-19. The sample consisted of PBMCs or T cells enriched from blood (not recorded which). The chain joins TRBV11-2 to TRBJ2-1; 7 central bases correspond to TRBD1. CDR3 reads: CASSWGQLNEQFF. At the DNA level, the sequence is TGTGCCAGCAGCTGGGGACAGCTCAATGAGCAGTTCTTC. This CDR3, with the reference TRBV11-2 and TRBJ2-1 proteins standing in past its ends, gives the full variable domain EAGVAQSPRYKIIEKRQSVAFWCNPISGHATLYWYQQILGQGPKLLIQFQNNGVVDDSQLPKDRFSAERLKGVDSTLKIQPAKLEDSAVYLCASSWGQLNEQFFGPGTRLTVL.